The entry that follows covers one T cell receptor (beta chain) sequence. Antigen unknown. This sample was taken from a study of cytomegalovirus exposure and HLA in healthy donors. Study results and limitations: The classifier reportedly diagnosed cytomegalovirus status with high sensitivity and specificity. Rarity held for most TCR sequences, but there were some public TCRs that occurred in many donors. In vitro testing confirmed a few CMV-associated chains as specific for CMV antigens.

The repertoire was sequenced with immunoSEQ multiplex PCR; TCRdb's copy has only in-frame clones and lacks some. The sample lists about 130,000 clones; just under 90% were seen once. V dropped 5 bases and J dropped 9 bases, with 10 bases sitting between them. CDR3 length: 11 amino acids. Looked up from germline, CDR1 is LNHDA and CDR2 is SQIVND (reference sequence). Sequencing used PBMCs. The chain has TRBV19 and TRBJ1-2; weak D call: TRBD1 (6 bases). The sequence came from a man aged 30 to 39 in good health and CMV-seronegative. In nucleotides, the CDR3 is TGTGCCAGTAGTTTTGGACAGAGCTACACCTTC. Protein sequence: CASSFGQSYTF.